The clone carrying this T cell receptor (beta chain) has just a few counts. Its antigen is not identified. The data were taken from a study of cytomegalovirus exposure and HLA in healthy donors. CDR1 is MDHEN, CDR2 SYDVKM, per germline. The CDR3 is made up of 12 amino acids. V shed 3 bases and J shed 9 bases, with 12 bases lying between them. Study observations and caveats: When analyzed later, a missense DCLRE1C variant was found to be linked to TCR beta V- and J-gene trimming. As was reported, the HLA-A and HLA-B alleles of most subjects were accurately predicted from TCR beta sequences. Presence/absence analyses assumed roughly uniform sequencing depth across donors.

Use of 60 Vbeta and 13 Jbeta primers characterized the PCR. In the study's own analysis: In a later analysis, of some 80 million unique beta chains, about 12 million appeared in at least two donors. Generated by immunoSEQ multiplex PCR, the TCRdb table keeps only in-frame clones and is missing some. V, J and clone size were drawn from that table, and D and trimming were deduced from the DNA. The repertoire holds some 150,000 clones, approximately 74% seen once, with 2.8% in the top ten. The sequencing input was PBMCs. The clonotype comes from a young woman in good health and CMV-seronegative. This chain connects TRBV28 to TRBJ2-7; D may be TRBD1 (6 bases). CDR3 sequence (DNA): TGTGCCAGCAGTTTGGTGGCAGGGGCGCAGTACTTC. It translates to CASSLVAGAQYF.